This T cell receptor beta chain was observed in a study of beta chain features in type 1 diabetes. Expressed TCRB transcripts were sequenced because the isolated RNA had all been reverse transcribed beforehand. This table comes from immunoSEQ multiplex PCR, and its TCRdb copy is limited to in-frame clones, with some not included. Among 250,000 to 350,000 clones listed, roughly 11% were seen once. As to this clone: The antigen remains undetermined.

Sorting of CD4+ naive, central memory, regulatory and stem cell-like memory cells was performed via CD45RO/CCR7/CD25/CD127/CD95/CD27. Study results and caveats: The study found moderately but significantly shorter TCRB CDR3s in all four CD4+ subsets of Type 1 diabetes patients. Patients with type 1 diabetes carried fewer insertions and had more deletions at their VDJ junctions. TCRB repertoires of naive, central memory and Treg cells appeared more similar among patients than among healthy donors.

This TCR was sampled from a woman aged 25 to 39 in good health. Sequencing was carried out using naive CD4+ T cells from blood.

The CDR3, as DNA: TGCAGCTCAAAGACAGGGGGAGAGACCCAGTACTTC. Its protein is CSSKTGGETQYF. This chain joins TRBV29-1 and TRBJ2-5; 9 bases are a match to TRBD1. The CDR3 totals 12 residues. Germline CDR1 and CDR2: SQVTM and ANQGSEA. V lost 8 bases and J lost 4; bases outside the gene matches: 5.